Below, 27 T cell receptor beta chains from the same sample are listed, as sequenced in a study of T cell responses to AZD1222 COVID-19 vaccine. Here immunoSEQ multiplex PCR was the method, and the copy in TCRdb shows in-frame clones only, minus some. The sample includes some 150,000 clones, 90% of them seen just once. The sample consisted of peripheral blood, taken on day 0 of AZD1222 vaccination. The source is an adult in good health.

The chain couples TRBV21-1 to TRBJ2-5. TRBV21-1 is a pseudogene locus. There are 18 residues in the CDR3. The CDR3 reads CASSKSLGPRLKKETQYF. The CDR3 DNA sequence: TGTGCCAGCAGCAAGAGCCTAGGGCCCAGGTTGAAAAAAGAGACCCAGTACTTC.

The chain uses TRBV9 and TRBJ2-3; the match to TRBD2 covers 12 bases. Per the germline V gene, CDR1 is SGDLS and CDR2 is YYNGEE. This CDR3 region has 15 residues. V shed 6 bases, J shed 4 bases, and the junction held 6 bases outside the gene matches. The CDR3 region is CASNLAGGPSDTQYF. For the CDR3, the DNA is TGTGCCAGCAACCTAGCGGGAGGGCCGTCAGATACGCAGTATTTT.

The CDR3 nucleotides are TGTGCCAGCAGTTTGTTGGGTCTGGATGAAAAACTGTTTTTT. Encoded protein: CASSLLGLDEKLFF. The V and J genes are TRBV28 and TRBJ1-4, with D hard to call. CDR1 MDHEN and CDR2 SYDVKM come from the germline V gene. V dropped 3 bases and J dropped 6 bases, with 11 bases sitting between them. The CDR3 runs to 14 residues.

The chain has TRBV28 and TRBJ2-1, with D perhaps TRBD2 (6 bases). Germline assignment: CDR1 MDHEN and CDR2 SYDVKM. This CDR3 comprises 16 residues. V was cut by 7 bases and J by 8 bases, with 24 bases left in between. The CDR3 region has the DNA TGTGCCAGCACCTTGATCGGGAGTGTCAGGAACGATGAGCAGTTCTTC. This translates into CASTLIGSVRNDEQFF.

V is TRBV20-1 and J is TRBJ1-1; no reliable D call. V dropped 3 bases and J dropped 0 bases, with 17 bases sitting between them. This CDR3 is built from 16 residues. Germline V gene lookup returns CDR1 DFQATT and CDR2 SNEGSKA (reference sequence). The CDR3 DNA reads TGCAGTGCTAGTTATATTGGAGCCCGACTGAACACTGAAGCTTTCTTT. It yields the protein CSASYIGARLNTEAFF.

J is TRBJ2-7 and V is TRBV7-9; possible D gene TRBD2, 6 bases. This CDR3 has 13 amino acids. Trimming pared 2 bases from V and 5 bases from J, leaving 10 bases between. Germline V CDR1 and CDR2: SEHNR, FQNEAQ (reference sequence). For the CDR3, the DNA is TGTGCCAGCAGCTTACGTGGAGGGGACGAGCAGTACTTC. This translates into CASSLRGGDEQYF. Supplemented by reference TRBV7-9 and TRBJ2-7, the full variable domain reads DTGVSQNPRHKITKRGQNVTFRCDPISEHNRLYWYRQTLGQGPEFLTYFQNEAQLEKSRLLSDRFSAERPKGSFSTLEIQRTEQGDSAMYLCASSLRGGDEQYFGPGTRLTVT.

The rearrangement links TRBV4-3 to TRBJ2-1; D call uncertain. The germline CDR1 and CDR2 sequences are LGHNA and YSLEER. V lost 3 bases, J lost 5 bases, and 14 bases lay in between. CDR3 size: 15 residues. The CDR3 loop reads CASSHDRVSNNEQFF. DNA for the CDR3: TGCGCCAGCAGCCATGATAGGGTTTCGAACAATGAGCAGTTCTTC.

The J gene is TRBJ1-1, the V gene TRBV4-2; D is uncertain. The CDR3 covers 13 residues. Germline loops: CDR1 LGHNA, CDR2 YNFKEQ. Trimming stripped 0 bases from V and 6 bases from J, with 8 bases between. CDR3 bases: TGTGCCAGCAGCCAAGAGAGAGGTCCTGAAGCTTTCTTT. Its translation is CASSQERGPEAFF.

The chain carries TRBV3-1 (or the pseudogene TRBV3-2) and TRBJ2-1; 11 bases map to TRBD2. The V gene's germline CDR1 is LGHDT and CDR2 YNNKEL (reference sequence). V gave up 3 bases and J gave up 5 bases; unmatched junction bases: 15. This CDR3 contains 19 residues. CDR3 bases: TGTGCCAGCAGCCAGGGACTAGCGGAGAAAGGCCTAAGGGACAATGAGCAGTTCTTC. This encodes CASSQGLAEKGLRDNEQFF.

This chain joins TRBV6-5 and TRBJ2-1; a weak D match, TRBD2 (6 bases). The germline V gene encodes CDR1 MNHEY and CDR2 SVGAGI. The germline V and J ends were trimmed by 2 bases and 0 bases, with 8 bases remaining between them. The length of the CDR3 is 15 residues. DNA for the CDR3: TGTGCCAGCAGTTACACCGGGAGCTCCTACAATGAGCAGTTCTTC. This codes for CASSYTGSSYNEQFF.

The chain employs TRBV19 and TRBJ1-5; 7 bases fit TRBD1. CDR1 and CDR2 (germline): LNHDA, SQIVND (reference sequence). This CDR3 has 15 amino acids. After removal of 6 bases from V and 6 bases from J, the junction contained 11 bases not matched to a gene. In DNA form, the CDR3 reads TGTGCCAGTAGCCTGGATAGGGGGCATCGTCAGCCCCAGCATTTT. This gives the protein CASSLDRGHRQPQHF.

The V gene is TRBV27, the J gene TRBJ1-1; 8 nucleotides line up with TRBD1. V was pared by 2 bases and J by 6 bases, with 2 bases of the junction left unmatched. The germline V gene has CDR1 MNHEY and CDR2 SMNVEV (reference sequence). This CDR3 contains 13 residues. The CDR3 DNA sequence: TGTGCCAGCAGTTTAGGGACAGGCCCTGAAGCTTTCTTT. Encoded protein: CASSLGTGPEAFF.

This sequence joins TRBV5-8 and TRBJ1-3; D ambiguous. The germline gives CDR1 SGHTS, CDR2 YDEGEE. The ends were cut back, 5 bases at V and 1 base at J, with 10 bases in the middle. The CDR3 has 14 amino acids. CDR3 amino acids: CASSSGRSGNTIYF. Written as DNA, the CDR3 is TGTGCCAGCAGTAGCGGACGGTCTGGAAACACCATATATTTT.

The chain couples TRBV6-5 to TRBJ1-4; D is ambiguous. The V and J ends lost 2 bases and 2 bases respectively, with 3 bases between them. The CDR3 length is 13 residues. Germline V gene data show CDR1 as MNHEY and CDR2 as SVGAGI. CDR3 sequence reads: CASSYMTNEKLFF. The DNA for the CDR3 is TGTGCCAGCAGTTACATGACTAATGAAAAACTGTTTTTT.

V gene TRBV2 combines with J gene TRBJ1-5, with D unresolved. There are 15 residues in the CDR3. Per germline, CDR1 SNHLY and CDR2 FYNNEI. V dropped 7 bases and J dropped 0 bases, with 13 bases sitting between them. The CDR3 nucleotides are TGTGCCAGCACAACCGACGCCCATAGCAATCAGCCCCAGCATTTT. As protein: CASTTDAHSNQPQHF.

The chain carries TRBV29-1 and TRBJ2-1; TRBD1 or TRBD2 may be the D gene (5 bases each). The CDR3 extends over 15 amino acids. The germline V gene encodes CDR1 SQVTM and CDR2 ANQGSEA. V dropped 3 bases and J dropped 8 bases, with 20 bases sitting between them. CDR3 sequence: CSVDGGPSQYDEQFF. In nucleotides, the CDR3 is TGCAGCGTTGATGGGGGACCGTCGCAATATGATGAGCAGTTCTTC.

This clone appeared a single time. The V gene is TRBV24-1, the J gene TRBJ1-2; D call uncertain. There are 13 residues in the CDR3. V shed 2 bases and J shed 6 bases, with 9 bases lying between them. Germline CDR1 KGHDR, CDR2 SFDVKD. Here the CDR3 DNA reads TGTGCCACCAGTGATTGGGTCGGGGATGGCTACACCTTC. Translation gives CATSDWVGDGYTF.

The CDR3 reads CASSFGGDAGNTIYF. For the CDR3, the DNA is TGTGCCAGCAGCTTTGGAGGAGACGCTGGAAACACCATATATTTT. The chain joins TRBV5-4 to TRBJ1-3; no clear D. The V gene lost 2 bases and the J gene lost 2 bases, with 11 bases spanning the gap. The CDR3 extends over 15 amino acids. The germline gives CDR1 SGHNT, CDR2 YYREEE (reference sequence).

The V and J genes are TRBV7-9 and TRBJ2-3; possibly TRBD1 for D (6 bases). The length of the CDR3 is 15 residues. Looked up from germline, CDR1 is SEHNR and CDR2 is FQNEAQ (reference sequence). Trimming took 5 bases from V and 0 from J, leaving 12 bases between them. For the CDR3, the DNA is TGTGCCAGCAGCGGATGGACAGCTAGCACAGATACGCAGTATTTT. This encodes CASSGWTASTDTQYF. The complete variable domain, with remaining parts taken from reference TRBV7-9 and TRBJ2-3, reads DTGVSQNPRHKITKRGQNVTFRCDPISEHNRLYWYRQTLGQGPEFLTYFQNEAQLEKSRLLSDRFSAERPKGSFSTLEIQRTEQGDSAMYLCASSGWTASTDTQYFGPGTRLTVL.

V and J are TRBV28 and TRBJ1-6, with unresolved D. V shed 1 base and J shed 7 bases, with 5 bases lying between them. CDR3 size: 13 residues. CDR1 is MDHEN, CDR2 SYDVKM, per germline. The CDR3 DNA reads TGTGCCAGCAGTTTATCAAGGAATTCACCCCTCCACTTT. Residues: CASSLSRNSPLHF.

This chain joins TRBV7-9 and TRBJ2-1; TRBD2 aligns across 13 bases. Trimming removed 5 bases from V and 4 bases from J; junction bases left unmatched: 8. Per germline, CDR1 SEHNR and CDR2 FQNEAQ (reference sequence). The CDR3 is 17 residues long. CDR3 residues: CASSPRTSGSVYNEQFF. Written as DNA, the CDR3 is TGTGCCAGCAGCCCGAGGACTAGCGGGAGTGTTTACAATGAGCAGTTCTTC.

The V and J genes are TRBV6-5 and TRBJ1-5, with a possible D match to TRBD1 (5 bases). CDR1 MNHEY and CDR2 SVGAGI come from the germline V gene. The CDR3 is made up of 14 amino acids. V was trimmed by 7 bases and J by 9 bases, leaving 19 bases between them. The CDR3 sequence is CASIPRGNTMPQHF. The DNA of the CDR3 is TGTGCCAGCATCCCTCGGGGCAACACGATGCCCCAGCATTTT.

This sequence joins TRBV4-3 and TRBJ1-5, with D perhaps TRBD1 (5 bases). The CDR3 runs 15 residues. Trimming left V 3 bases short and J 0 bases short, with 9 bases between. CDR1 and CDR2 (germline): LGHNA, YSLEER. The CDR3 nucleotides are TGCGCCAGCAGCCAGGGACGGAATAGCAATCAGCCCCAGCATTTT. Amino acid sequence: CASSQGRNSNQPQHF.

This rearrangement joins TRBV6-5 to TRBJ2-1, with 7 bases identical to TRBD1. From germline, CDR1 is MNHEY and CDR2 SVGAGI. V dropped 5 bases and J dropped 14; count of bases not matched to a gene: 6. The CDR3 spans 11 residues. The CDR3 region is CASSTRGLEFF. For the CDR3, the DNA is TGTGCCAGCAGTACGAGGGGGCTTGAGTTCTTC.

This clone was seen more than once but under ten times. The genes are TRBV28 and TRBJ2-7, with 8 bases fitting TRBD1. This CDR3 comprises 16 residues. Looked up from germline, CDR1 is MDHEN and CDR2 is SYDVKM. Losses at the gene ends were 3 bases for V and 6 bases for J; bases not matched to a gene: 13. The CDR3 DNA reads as TGTGCCAGCAGTTTGACCCCAGGGGGCTCCCGGTCCGAGCAGTACTTC. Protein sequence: CASSLTPGGSRSEQYF. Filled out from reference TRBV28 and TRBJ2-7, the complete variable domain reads DVKVTQSSRYLVKRTGEKVFLECVQDMDHENMFWYRQDPGLGLRLIYFSYDVKMKEKGDIPEGYSVSREKKERFSLILESASTNQTSMYLCASSLTPGGSRSEQYFGPGTRLTVT.

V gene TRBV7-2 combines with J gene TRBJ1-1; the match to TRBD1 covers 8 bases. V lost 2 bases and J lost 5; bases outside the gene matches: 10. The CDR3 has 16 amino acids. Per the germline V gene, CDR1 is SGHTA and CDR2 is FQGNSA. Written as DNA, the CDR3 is TGTGCCAGCAGCTTACCCCAGGGGGCGCTGAGGACTGAAGCTTTCTTT. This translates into CASSLPQGALRTEAFF.

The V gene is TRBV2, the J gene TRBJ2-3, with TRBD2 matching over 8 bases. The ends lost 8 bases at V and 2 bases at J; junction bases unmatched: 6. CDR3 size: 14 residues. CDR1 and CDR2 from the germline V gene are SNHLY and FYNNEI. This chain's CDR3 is CASRLTSVTDTQYF. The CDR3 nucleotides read TGTGCCAGCCGCCTGACTAGCGTCACAGATACGCAGTATTTT. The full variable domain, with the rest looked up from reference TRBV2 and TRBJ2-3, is EPEVTQTPSHQVTQMGQEVILRCVPISNHLYFYWYRQILGQKVEFLVSFYNNEISEKSEIFDDQFSVERPDGSNFTLKIRSTKLEDSAMYFCASRLTSVTDTQYFGPGTRLTVL.